The rows below give T cell receptor beta chains drawn from one sample of a study of HIV-infected patients and healthy controls. MiXCR was run by TCRdb on the 5' RACE reads, yielding one entry per CDR3 protein. The table lists some 67,000 distinct CDR3 sequences, roughly 16% of them singletons. The sequenced sample consisted of CD4+ T cells from blood. The receptors stem from a human donor in good health. The CDR3 runs from the conserved cysteine through the conserved F or W. Fields, in order: V gene, clone size, J gene, D gene, CDR3 DNA, CDR3 protein. The D gene is left open where the match is weak. Clone size appears in some rows only: once, few, many, or a class for an expanded clone.

TRBV7-2	few	TRBJ2-7	-	TGTGCCAGCAGCCCTCGGACGGAGGAGCAGTACTTC	CASSPRTEEQYF
TRBV20-1	-	TRBJ2-7	-	TGCAGTGCTAGAGCGCTGGACAAGAGCTCCTACGAGCAGTACTTC	CSARALDKSSYEQYF
TRBV11-2	-	TRBJ2-1	-	TGTGCCAGCAGTCCTTTCGGGCGCTGGGATGAGTTCTTC	CASSPFGRWDEFF
TRBV7-2	few	TRBJ2-5	-	TGTGCCAGCAGCTTAGCGGGAGCCCGGGAGACCCAGTACTTC	CASSLAGARETQYF
TRBV4-3	few	TRBJ2-3	-	TGCGCCAGCAGCCAAAGAACTCACGGGCCCGATACGCAGTATTTT	CASSQRTHGPDTQYF
TRBV6-2/TRBV6-3	few	TRBJ2-1	-	TGTGCCAGCAGCCCCTTCGGAGGGATAGGAAACAATGAGCAGTTCTTC	CASSPFGGIGNNEQFF
TRBV10-3	few	TRBJ2-1	-	TGTGCCATCAGTGGCAGGGCTGCTGAGCAGTTCTTC	CAISGRAAEQFF
TRBV7-9	-	TRBJ2-5	TRBD1	TGTGCCAGCAGCTTAACCGGATCGACAGGGGCAGAGACCCAGTACTTC	CASSLTGSTGAETQYF
TRBV27	-	TRBJ1-5	TRBD1	TGTGCCAGCAGTCAGGGGGCAGGTCAGCCCCAGCATTTT	CASSQGAGQPQHF
TRBV30	-	TRBJ2-3	-	TGTGCCTGGAGTAGACTAGAAAGCACAGATACGCAGTATTTT	CAWSRLESTDTQYF
TRBV7-9	many	TRBJ2-2	-	TGTGCCAGCAGCTTCCGAAAGCAGGGTGGCAGCGGGGAGCTGTTTTTT	CASSFRKQGGSGELFF
TRBV27	many	TRBJ2-3	TRBD2	TGTGCCAGCAGTCGGGACTACCTTTTGAGTACGCAGTATTTT	CASSRDYLLSTQYF